This T cell receptor beta chain derives from a study of shared clonotypes between healthy human individuals. Study observations and caveats: Clonotype sharing among donors likely depends on sequencing depth.

Libraries were prepared by immunoSEQ multiplex PCR; TCRdb keeps only in-frame clonotypes and omits some of them. The repertoire holds hundreds of thousands of clones, with more than 75% as singletons. CDR3 size: 17 residues. V shed 5 bases, J shed 2 bases, and the junction held 15 bases outside the gene matches. Germline CDR1 MNHEY, CDR2 SMNVEV (reference sequence). Turning to this clone: Its antigen is undetermined.

This sequence joins TRBV27 and TRBJ2-7; 7 bases fit TRBD1. What was sequenced was memory CD8+ T cells sorted from blood. Subset reported: CD45RO+ cells pooled with CCR7-negative TemRA cells. This TCR derives from a man younger than 35 in good health. The CDR3 here is CASSPDRDTVAAYEQYF. In DNA form, the CDR3 reads TGTGCCAGCAGTCCCGACAGGGACACCGTCGCGGCCTACGAGCAGTACTTC.